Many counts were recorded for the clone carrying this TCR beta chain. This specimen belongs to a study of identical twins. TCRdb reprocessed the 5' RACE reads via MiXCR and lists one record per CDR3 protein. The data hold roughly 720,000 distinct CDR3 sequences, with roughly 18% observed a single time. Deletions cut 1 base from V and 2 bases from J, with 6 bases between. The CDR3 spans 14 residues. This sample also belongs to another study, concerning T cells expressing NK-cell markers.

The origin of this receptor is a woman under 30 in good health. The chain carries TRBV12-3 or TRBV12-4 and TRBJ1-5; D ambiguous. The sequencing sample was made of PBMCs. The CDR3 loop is CASSLGTGNQPQHF. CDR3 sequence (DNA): TGTGCCAGCAGTTTAGGCACCGGCAATCAGCCCCAGCATTTT.